This TCR beta chain was documented in a study of OX40 agonist ivuxolimab in advanced cancers. CDR1 is SGHAT and CDR2 is FQNNGV in the germline V gene. The CDR3 is 15 amino acids. In its sample, this clone was seen once. Its ends do not fully match the called genes, so a read error is possible. TCRdb's copy holds only in-frame clones and misses some; the assay was immunoSEQ multiplex PCR. The table includes 9,500 to 15,000 clones, roughly four fifths detected once. This TCR was sampled from an adult with an advanced solid tumor such as melanoma, head and neck, liver or kidney cancer. The sequencing used CD4+ or CD8+ T cells sorted from blood, collected in a trial of the OX40 agonist ivuxolimab. The rearrangement links TRBV11-2 to TRBJ1-2; TRBD1 is a possible D gene (6 bases). The CDR3 DNA is TGCGCCAGCAGCCAAGAAGGGGGTAGTCTATATGGCTACACCTTC. This translates into CASSQEGGSLYGYTF.